The source of this T cell receptor (beta chain) is a study of blood T cell repertoires in COVID-19 (dated by TCRdb to the early 2020s). A note on the overall study: Collaborator samples came from the United States, Italy and Spain and covered acute and convalescent phases of COVID-19. The material from the prospective study consisted of cDNA or gDNA derived from T cells, B-cell-depleted T cells, or PBMCs. Subjects who had been exposed to COVID-19, were actively infected with it, or had recovered from it provided the deeply sampled blood TCRbeta repertoires that made up the dataset. The repertoires were released in a freely available public database meant as a resource for research on the immune response to SARS-CoV-2. The samples were drawn from two sources: the first 160 participants of the ongoing ImmuneRACE study, and approximately 1,300 subjects contributed by 6 global collaborators. The sample metadata nearly always contained a de-identified subject ID, COVID-19 status, age in years and sex. Where available, HLA class I and class II types were taken from metadata supplied by the sample provider and were not determined by assay-based typing. Beyond this particular receptor, the publication reports: How much clinical and demographic metadata was included differed by source and by participant, and the metadata was provided uncurated.

TCRbeta CDR3 regions were amplified from genomic DNA by means of the immunoSEQ Assay, a bias-controlled multiplex PCR. As for the original processing: Nucleated cell counts per sample were estimated from amplification of reference gene primers within the assay. To quantify the absolute abundance of each unique TCRbeta CDR3 rearrangement, sequence reads were collapsed and filtered. Productive Simpson clonality was computed per sample as the square root of Simpson's diversity index over productive rearrangements. Drawn from immuneACCESS, this table holds only the in-frame rearrangements with V and J called that TCRdb kept. Clones are partly lost; checked studies trace under half to an unresolved V gene and leave the rest unexplained. V, J and clone size are taken as reported in that table, and D and trimming were inferred from the DNA itself. The sample table contains 350,000 to 450,000 clones; only one count was recorded for just under 90% of them. Jointly, the top ten make up less than 2% of the sample.

Comment on this clone: Its recognized antigen is unknown. Base qualities were left out, and no much larger clone turns up one base away.

Participants in the prospective study were enrolled through a virtual design, were aged roughly 18 to 95 years, and lived in approximately 25 United States geographic areas. In the prospective study, cohorts were assigned on the basis of participant-reported clinical history obtained from a screening survey and a study questionnaire. Recovered participants in ImmuneRACE Cohort 3 were defined by two consecutive negative NP/OP PCR tests, clearance by a healthcare professional, or resolution of symptoms. Mobile phlebotomists in the prospective study collected whole blood, serum and a nasopharyngeal or oropharyngeal swab from every participant. Over a roughly 2-month period, participants in the prospective study had the option of providing additional blood draws and questionnaires. Before DNA extraction, blood samples from the prospective study were shipped at room temperature or frozen. The germline V end is reduced by 5 bases and the J end by 5 bases; junction bases left unmatched: 7. Based on the germline V gene (reference sequence), the CDR1 and CDR2 sequences are MNHEY and SMNVEV. Taken from cysteine to phenylalanine, the CDR3 has 14 residues. The retained sequence is limited to the CDR3, 42 bases, with the frame set at the first base.

The source is a woman aged 25 to 39 who had recovered from COVID-19. The sequencing sample was made of PBMCs or T cells enriched from blood (not recorded which). Here the chain combines TRBV27 and TRBJ1-2; 8 nucleotides in the junction match TRBD1. The CDR3 reads CASSPQTGGYGYTF. The nucleotide sequence is TGTGCCAGCAGTCCTCAAACAGGGGGATATGGCTACACCTTC.